This T cell receptor (beta chain) came from a study of blood T cell repertoires in COVID-19. Germline V gene data show CDR1 as SGHRS and CDR2 as YFSETQ. The CDR3 has 15 amino acids. The junction had 4 bases not matched to a gene; V was cut back by 2 bases and J by 5 bases. Original data processing: Amplified reference gene primers provided the basis for estimating nucleated cell counts. Assay: immunoSEQ multiplex PCR; the TCRdb copy retains only in-frame clones and omits some. From that table come the V and J calls and clone size; the DNA was used to work out D and trimming. The data show 500,000 to 600,000 clones, 85% to 90% seen once.

The sequenced sample was peripheral blood. This sequence joins TRBV5-1 and TRBJ2-1; 10 bases match TRBD2. This TCR came from a woman in her fifties or sixties with COVID-19, enrolled during active disease. CDR3 sequence (DNA): TGCGCCAGCAGCTTTGGACTAGCGGTGGACAATGAGCAGTTCTTC. Encoded protein: CASSFGLAVDNEQFF.